Listed below are T cell receptor beta chains from one sample, sequenced in a study of breast tumors, draining lymph nodes, adjacent tissues. Via MiXCR, TCRdb re-called the multiplex PCR reads, giving one row per CDR3 protein. Of some 130,000 distinct CDR3 sequences in the sample, 20% are singletons; the top ten hold more than 3%. The material sequenced was axillary lymph node tissue. These receptors were taken from a female donor with breast cancer. Some clones in this sample may be carry-over from other donors' samples. CDR3s include the opening cysteine and the closing phenylalanine or tryptophan. Fields, in order: V gene, J gene, clone size, D gene, CDR3 DNA, CDR3 protein. D genes are given only for firm matches. Size tells how often a clone was seen (once, few, many) or the class of an expanded clone, and some rows leave it out.

V gene: TRBV6-5
J gene: TRBJ1-2
clone size: many
D gene: NA
CDR3 DNA: TGTGCCAGCAGGCCAGACTGGGGTGGCTACACCTTC
CDR3 protein: CASRPDWGGYTF

V gene: TRBV19
J gene: TRBJ2-1
clone size: many
D gene: TRBD1
CDR3 DNA: TGTGCCAGTAGTATGGTGGGACAGCCGCCGGATGAGCAGTTCTTC
CDR3 protein: CASSMVGQPPDEQFF

V gene: TRBV25-1
J gene: TRBJ2-2
clone size: many
D gene: NA
CDR3 DNA: TGTGCCAGCAGCCCGAGTAACACCGGGGAGCTGTTTTTT
CDR3 protein: CASSPSNTGELFF

V gene: TRBV6-4
J gene: TRBJ2-3
clone size: many
D gene: NA
CDR3 DNA: TGTGCCAGCAGTGAAGGGGGGGCCACAGATACGCAGTATTTT
CDR3 protein: CASSEGGATDTQYF

V gene: TRBV5-1
J gene: TRBJ2-3
clone size: NA
D gene: TRBD2
CDR3 DNA: TGCGCCAGCAGCTTGTATAGCGGGGTTGGAAATACGCAGTATTTT
CDR3 protein: CASSLYSGVGNTQYF

V gene: TRBV28
J gene: TRBJ2-6
clone size: few
D gene: NA
CDR3 DNA: TGTGCCAGCAGACCACGTTCTGGGGCCAACGTCCTGACTTTC
CDR3 protein: CASRPRSGANVLTF

V gene: TRBV2
J gene: TRBJ2-7
clone size: many
D gene: TRBD1
CDR3 DNA: TGTGCCAGCAGTGAGTCCAGGGGGACCTACGAGCAGTACTTC
CDR3 protein: CASSESRGTYEQYF

V gene: TRBV20-1
J gene: TRBJ1-4
clone size: many
D gene: NA
CDR3 DNA: TGCAGTGCTAGAGATTGGTCAAGAAATGAAAAACTGTTTTTT
CDR3 protein: CSARDWSRNEKLFF

V gene: TRBV7-2
J gene: TRBJ1-5
clone size: many
D gene: NA
CDR3 DNA: TGTGCCAGCAGCAGTGGGGATCAGCCCCAGCATTTT
CDR3 protein: CASSSGDQPQHF

V gene: TRBV7-9
J gene: TRBJ2-3
clone size: many
D gene: NA
CDR3 DNA: TGTGCCAGCAGCTTAAGTGCGAGGGGGGCAGATACGCAGTATTTT
CDR3 protein: CASSLSARGADTQYF

V gene: TRBV2
J gene: TRBJ2-6
clone size: many
D gene: TRBD1
CDR3 DNA: TGTGCCAGCCGGACAGGGGAAGCTGGGGCCAACGTCCTGACTTTC
CDR3 protein: CASRTGEAGANVLTF

V gene: TRBV20-1
J gene: TRBJ2-6
clone size: many
D gene: NA
CDR3 DNA: TGCAGTGCTAGGAAAGGGGCCGATATCTCTGGGGCCAACGTCCTGACTTTC
CDR3 protein: CSARKGADISGANVLTF

V gene: TRBV5-4
J gene: TRBJ2-7
clone size: many
D gene: TRBD2
CDR3 DNA: TGTGCCAGCAGTGCTGGTAGCGGGAGATTGCCGAACGTCTACGAGCAGTACTTC
CDR3 protein: CASSAGSGRLPNVYEQYF

V gene: TRBV5-4
J gene: TRBJ1-2
clone size: NA
D gene: NA
CDR3 DNA: TGTGCCAGCAGCTCCCTGCCGGGGGCTGTAGACTATGGCTACACCTTC
CDR3 protein: CASSSLPGAVDYGYTF

V gene: TRBV12-5
J gene: TRBJ1-5
clone size: many
D gene: NA
CDR3 DNA: TGTGCTAGTGGTTTGGTACGGATGCCACCTTATCAGCCCCAGCATTTT
CDR3 protein: CASGLVRMPPYQPQHF

V gene: TRBV29-1
J gene: TRBJ1-2
clone size: many
D gene: NA
CDR3 DNA: TGCAGCGTTGAAGAGACACAGGGAATGGGCTACACCTTC
CDR3 protein: CSVEETQGMGYTF

V gene: TRBV5-1
J gene: TRBJ2-5
clone size: many
D gene: NA
CDR3 DNA: TGCGCCAGCAGTCAACAGCCGAAAGAGACCCAGTACTTC
CDR3 protein: CASSQQPKETQYF

V gene: TRBV5-1
J gene: TRBJ1-2
clone size: many
D gene: NA
CDR3 DNA: TGCGCCAGCAGCTTGGAGGGGGTAGACTATGGCTACACCTTC
CDR3 protein: CASSLEGVDYGYTF

V gene: TRBV19
J gene: TRBJ1-6
clone size: many
D gene: NA
CDR3 DNA: TGTGCCAGTAGTATAAGCAGGGGTTGGAATTCACCCCTCCACTTT
CDR3 protein: CASSISRGWNSPLHF

V gene: TRBV5-1
J gene: TRBJ2-4
clone size: few
D gene: TRBD2
CDR3 DNA: TGCGCCAGCAGCTCCGGGACTAGAGGCATTCAGTACTTC
CDR3 protein: CASSSGTRGIQYF

V gene: TRBV10-3
J gene: TRBJ1-2
clone size: many
D gene: TRBD1
CDR3 DNA: TGTGCCATCAGCGGGGAGGGGGCGTGGGGCTACACCTTC
CDR3 protein: CAISGEGAWGYTF

V gene: TRBV24-1
J gene: TRBJ2-5
clone size: many
D gene: NA
CDR3 DNA: TGTGCCACCAGTGGGCAGGGTTCCGAAGAGACCCAGTACTTC
CDR3 protein: CATSGQGSEETQYF

V gene: TRBV5-6
J gene: TRBJ1-5
clone size: many
D gene: NA
CDR3 DNA: TGTGCCAGCAGCTTCCAAGGGAGTAATCAGCCCCAGCATTTT
CDR3 protein: CASSFQGSNQPQHF

V gene: TRBV5-1
J gene: TRBJ1-2
clone size: many
D gene: TRBD1
CDR3 DNA: TGCGCCAGCATGCTTAGACCGGGACAGGTGCAAGGCTACACCTTC
CDR3 protein: CASMLRPGQVQGYTF

V gene: TRBV5-1
J gene: TRBJ1-1
clone size: NA
D gene: TRBD1
CDR3 DNA: TGCGCCAGCAGCTTGGTCGACAGGGACACTGAAGCTTTCTTT
CDR3 protein: CASSLVDRDTEAFF

V gene: TRBV28
J gene: TRBJ1-6
clone size: NA
D gene: TRBD1
CDR3 DNA: TGTGCCAGCAGTTTGTACAGGGGAGCGGATAATTCACCCCTCCACTTT
CDR3 protein: CASSLYRGADNSPLHF

V gene: TRBV4-2
J gene: TRBJ2-5
clone size: many
D gene: TRBD2
CDR3 DNA: TGTGCCAGCAGCCAAGAAGGCGGGGGGGCCCCAGAGACCCAGTACTTC
CDR3 protein: CASSQEGGGAPETQYF

V gene: TRBV2
J gene: TRBJ2-7
clone size: many
D gene: NA
CDR3 DNA: TGTGCCAGCAGTGTTGGATCCTACGAGCAGTACTTC
CDR3 protein: CASSVGSYEQYF

V gene: TRBV6-5
J gene: TRBJ1-2
clone size: many
D gene: NA
CDR3 DNA: TGTGCCAGTTACGGAGTTGACTATGGCTACACCTTC
CDR3 protein: CASYGVDYGYTF

V gene: TRBV6-5
J gene: TRBJ2-3
clone size: many
D gene: NA
CDR3 DNA: TGTGCCAGCAGAGCTGAGGGTGGGATCACAGATACGCAGTATTTT
CDR3 protein: CASRAEGGITDTQYF

V gene: TRBV5-1
J gene: TRBJ2-2
clone size: many
D gene: NA
CDR3 DNA: TGCGCCAGCAGCTTGGAGGCCATCACCGGGGAGCTGTTTTTT
CDR3 protein: CASSLEAITGELFF